This T cell receptor beta chain was identified during a study of T cells in Graves' hyperthyroidism and ophthalmopathy. Amplified TCR beta CDR3 regions derived from RNA transcripts. In the first-round RT-PCR of the TCR CDR3, the HTBI primer set was used. MiXCR was run by TCRdb on the multiplex PCR reads, yielding one entry per CDR3 protein. The data contain about 640,000 distinct CDR3 sequences, just under 45% of them singletons. The CDR3 sequence is 12 residues long. Trimming left V 5 bases short and J 7 bases short, with 12 bases between. The V gene's germline CDR1 is SGHTA and CDR2 FQGNSA. There are a few counts of this clonotype.

V and J are TRBV7-2 and TRBJ2-7; D is unclear. The clonotype comes from an adult man with Graves' disease, either hyperthyroidism or ophthalmopathy (not recorded which). What was sequenced was peripheral blood or thyroid tissue (not recorded which). As DNA, the CDR3 is TGTGCCAGCAGCCAAGTCGGATGGGAGCAGTACTTC. Translated: CASSQVGWEQYF.